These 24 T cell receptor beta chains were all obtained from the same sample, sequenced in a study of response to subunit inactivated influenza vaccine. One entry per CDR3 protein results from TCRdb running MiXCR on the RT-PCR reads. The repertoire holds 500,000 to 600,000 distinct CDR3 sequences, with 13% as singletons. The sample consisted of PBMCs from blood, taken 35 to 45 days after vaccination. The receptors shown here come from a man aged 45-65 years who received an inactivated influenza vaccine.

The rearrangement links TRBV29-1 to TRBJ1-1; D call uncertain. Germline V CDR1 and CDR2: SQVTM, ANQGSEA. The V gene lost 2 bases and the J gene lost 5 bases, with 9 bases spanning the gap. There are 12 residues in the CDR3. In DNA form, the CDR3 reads TGCAGCGTTGAATATGGAGGGACTGAAGCTTTCTTT. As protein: CSVEYGGTEAFF.

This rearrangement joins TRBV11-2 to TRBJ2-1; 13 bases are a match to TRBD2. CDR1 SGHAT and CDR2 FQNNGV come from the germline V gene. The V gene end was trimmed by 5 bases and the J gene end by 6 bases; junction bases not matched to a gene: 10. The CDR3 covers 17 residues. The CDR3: CASSPGTSGARGNEQFF. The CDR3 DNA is TGTGCCAGCAGCCCCGGGACTAGCGGGGCAAGGGGCAATGAGCAGTTCTTC.

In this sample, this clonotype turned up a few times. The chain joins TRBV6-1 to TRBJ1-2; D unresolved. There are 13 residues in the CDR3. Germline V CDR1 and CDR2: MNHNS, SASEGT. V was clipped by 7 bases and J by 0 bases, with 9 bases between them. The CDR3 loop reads CASTPAANYGYTF. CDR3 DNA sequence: TGTGCCAGCACCCCGGCAGCTAACTATGGCTACACCTTC.

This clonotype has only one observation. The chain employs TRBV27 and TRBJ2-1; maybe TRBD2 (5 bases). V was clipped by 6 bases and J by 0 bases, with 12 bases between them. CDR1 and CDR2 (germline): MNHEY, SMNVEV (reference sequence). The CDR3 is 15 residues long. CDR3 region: CASSQKTSSYNEQFF. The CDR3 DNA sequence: TGTGCCAGCAGCCAAAAAACTAGCTCCTACAATGAGCAGTTCTTC.

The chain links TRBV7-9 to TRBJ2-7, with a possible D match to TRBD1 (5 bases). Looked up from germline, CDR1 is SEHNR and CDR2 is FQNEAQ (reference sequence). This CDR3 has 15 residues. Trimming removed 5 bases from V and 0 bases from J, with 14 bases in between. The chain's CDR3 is CASSRSYRSSYEQYF. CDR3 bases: TGTGCCAGCAGCAGATCGTACAGGAGCTCCTACGAGCAGTACTTC. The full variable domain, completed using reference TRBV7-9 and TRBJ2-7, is DTGVSQNPRHKITKRGQNVTFRCDPISEHNRLYWYRQTLGQGPEFLTYFQNEAQLEKSRLLSDRFSAERPKGSFSTLEIQRTEQGDSAMYLCASSRSYRSSYEQYFGPGTRLTVT.

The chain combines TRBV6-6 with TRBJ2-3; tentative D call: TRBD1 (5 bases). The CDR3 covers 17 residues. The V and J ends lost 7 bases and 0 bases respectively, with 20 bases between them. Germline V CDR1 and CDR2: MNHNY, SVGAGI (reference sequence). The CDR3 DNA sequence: TGTGCCAGCACCCCCCAGACCCCCGGACAAAGCACAGATACGCAGTATTTT. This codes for CASTPQTPGQSTDTQYF.

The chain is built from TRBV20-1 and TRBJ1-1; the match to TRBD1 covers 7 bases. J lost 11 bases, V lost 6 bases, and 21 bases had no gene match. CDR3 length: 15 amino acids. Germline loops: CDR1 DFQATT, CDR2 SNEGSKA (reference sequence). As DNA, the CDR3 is TGCAGTGCGGCCGGGACAGCTCCCTCCACAGTAGAGGCTTTCTTT. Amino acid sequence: CSAAGTAPSTVEAFF.

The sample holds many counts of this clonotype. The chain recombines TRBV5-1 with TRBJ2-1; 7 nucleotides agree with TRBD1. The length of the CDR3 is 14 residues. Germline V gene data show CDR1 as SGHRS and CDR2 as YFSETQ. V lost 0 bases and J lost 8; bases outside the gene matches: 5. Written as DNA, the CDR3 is TGCGCCAGCAGCTTGGTTTCAGGGGGAGATGAGCAGTTCTTC. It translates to CASSLVSGGDEQFF.

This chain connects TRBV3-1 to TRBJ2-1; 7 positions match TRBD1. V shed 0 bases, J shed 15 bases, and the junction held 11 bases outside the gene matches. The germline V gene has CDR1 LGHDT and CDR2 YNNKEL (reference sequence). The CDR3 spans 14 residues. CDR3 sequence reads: CASSQDLWDRLWFF. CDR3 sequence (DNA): TGTGCCAGCAGCCAAGATCTGTGGGACAGACTGTGGTTCTTC.

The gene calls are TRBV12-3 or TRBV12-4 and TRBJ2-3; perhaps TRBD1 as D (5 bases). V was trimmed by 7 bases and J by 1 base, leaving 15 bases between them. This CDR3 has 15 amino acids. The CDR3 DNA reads TGTGCCAGCACCCGGACACCGTTTGGCACAGATACGCAGTATTTT. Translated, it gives CASTRTPFGTDTQYF.

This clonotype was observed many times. CDR3 sequence: CASSTRTATDTQYF. For the CDR3, the DNA is TGTGCCAGCAGCACGCGGACCGCTACAGATACGCAGTATTTT. The rearrangement links TRBV11-2 to TRBJ2-3, with unresolved D. V lost 5 bases to trimming and J lost 3 bases, with 12 bases between them. There are 14 residues in the CDR3. Per the germline V gene, CDR1 is SGHAT and CDR2 is FQNNGV.

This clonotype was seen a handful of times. In nucleotides, the CDR3 is TGTGCCAGCAGCTTACAGCGGCCCAATGAGCAGTTCTTC. Protein sequence: CASSLQRPNEQFF. This sequence joins TRBV7-9 and TRBJ2-1; tentative D call: TRBD2 (5 bases). There are 13 residues in the CDR3. Trimming left V 2 bases short and J 6 bases short, with 8 bases between. CDR1 and CDR2 (germline): SEHNR, FQNEAQ (reference sequence).

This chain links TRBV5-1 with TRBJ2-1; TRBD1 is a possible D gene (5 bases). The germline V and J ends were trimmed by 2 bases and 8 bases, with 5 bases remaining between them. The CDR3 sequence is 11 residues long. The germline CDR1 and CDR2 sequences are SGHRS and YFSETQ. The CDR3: CASSFRDEQFF. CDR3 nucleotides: TGCGCCAGCAGCTTCAGGGATGAGCAGTTCTTC.

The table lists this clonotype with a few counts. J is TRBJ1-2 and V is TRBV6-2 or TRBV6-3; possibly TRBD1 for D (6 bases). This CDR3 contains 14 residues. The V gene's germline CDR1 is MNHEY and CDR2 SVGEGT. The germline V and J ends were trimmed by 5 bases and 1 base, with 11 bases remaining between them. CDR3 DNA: TGTGCCAGCAGTCGCCGGACAGTTAACTATGGCTACACCTTC. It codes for CASSRRTVNYGYTF.

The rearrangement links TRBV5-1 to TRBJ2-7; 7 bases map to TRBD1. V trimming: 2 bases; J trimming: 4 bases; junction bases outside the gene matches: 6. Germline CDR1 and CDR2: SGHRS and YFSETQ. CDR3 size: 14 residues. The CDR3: CASSFHPGGYEQYF. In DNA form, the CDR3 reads TGCGCCAGCAGCTTCCACCCAGGGGGATACGAGCAGTACTTC.

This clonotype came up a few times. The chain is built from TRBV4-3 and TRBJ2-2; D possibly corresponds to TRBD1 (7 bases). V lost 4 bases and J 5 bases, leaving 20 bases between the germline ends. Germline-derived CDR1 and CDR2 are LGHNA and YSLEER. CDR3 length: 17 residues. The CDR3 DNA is TGCGCCAGCAGCCGGAAGACAGGGACTTTATGGACCGGGGAGCTGTTTTTT. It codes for CASSRKTGTLWTGELFF.

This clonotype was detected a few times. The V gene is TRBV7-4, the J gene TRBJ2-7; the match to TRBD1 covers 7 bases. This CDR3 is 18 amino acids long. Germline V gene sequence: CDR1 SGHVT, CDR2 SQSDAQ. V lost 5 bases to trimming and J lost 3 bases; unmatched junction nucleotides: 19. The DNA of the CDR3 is TGTGCCAGCAGCCTACGGGCCCCCCGGGACAGCCAAATCTACGAGCAGTACTTC. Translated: CASSLRAPRDSQIYEQYF.

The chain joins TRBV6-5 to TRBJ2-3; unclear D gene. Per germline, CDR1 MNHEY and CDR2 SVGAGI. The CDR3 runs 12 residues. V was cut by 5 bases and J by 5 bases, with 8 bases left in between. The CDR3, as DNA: TGTGCCAGCAGTACCCCTTTAGATACGCAGTATTTT. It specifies CASSTPLDTQYF.

The CDR3 nucleotides are TGTGCCAGCAGCTTTCGAGAGGGAGATACGCAGTATTTT. This sequence encodes CASSFREGDTQYF. V and J are TRBV7-3 and TRBJ2-3, with D possibly matching TRBD2 (5 bases). Germline V gene sequence: CDR1 SGHTA, CDR2 FQGTGA. The V gene lost 3 bases and the J gene lost 5 bases, with 9 bases spanning the gap. The CDR3 totals 13 residues.

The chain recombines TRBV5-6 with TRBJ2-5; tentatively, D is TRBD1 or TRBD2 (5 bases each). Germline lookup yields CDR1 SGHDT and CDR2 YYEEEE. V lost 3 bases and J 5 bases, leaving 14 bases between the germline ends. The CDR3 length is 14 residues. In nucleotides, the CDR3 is TGTGCCAGCAGCTGGGACGGGGTTCGGGAGACCCAGTACTTC. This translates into CASSWDGVRETQYF.

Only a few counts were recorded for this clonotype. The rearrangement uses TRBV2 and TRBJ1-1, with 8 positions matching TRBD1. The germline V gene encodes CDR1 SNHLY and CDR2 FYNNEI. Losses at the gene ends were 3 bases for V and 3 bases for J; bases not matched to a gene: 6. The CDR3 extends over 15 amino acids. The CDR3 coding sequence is TGTGCCAGCAGTGACGGACAGGGATCATACACTGAAGCTTTCTTT. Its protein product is CASSDGQGSYTEAFF.

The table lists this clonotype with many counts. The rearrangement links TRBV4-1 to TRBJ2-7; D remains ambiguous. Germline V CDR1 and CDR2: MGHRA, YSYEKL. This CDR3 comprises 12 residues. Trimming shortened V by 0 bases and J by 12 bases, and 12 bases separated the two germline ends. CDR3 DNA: TGCGCCAGCAGCCAAGAGGTAGGGCACCCGTACTTC. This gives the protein CASSQEVGHPYF.

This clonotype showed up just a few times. The CDR3 here is CASSYSKRENSPLHF. The CDR3 DNA reads as TGTGCCAGCAGTTACTCGAAACGGGAGAATTCACCCCTCCACTTT. The chain couples TRBV6-2 or TRBV6-3 to TRBJ1-6; D remains ambiguous. V lost 0 bases and J lost 7, with 10 bases in between. Germline values: CDR1 MNHEY, CDR2 SVGEGT. The CDR3 sequence is 15 residues long.

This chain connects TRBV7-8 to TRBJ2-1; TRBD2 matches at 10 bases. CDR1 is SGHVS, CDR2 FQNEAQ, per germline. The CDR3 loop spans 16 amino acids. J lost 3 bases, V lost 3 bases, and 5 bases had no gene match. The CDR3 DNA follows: TGTGCCAGCAGCTTCTTAGCGGGAGGCCTCTACAATGAGCAGTTCTTC. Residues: CASSFLAGGLYNEQFF.